Here is one TCR beta chain with its context. This clone appeared a few times. The antigen it recognizes is unknown. Per-base qualities were not stored, and no clone one base away is much larger. Using the deep immunoSEQ assay, multiplex PCR amplified TCR CDR3 regions from genomic DNA. For each cell subset, the extracted genomic DNA was distributed evenly across all wells of several immunoSEQ 96-well plates, and each plate served as one replicate. For sorted subsets, each replicate PCR was loaded with roughly 190 ng genomic DNA, equivalent to 25,000 to 35,000 T cell genomes. Purified libraries were measured with a Qubit 3.0 fluorometer, size-checked on a Bioanalyzer 2100, and measured again with the KAPA Library Quantification kit. A separate single-read 150-cycle Illumina NextSeq 550 flow cell was used to sequence each immunoSEQ 96-well plate. The authors' pipeline ran thus. The immunoSEQ output contained only junctional sequences without quality scores, so filtering could not match that applied to full-length reads. To assign V/J genes and CDR3, sequences were annotated against IMGT germline references using PyIR, a Python wrapper for IgBLAST v1.9. Reads with weak V/J assignments (E-value above 1e-6), missing CDR3, stop codons, out-of-frame junctions, or ambiguous translated residues were removed. V3J clonotypes were defined as sequences sharing the same inferred V gene, J gene, and CDR3 amino acid sequence. Percentage overlap between repertoires was calculated by dividing the number of shared unique clonotypes by the size of the smaller repertoire. Richness of each repertoire was evaluated using RTK rarefaction, the Chao1 estimator, and Recon v2.1 estimates of unobserved clonotypes. Generation probabilities were computed with OLGA for all TCRbeta clonotypes obtained by the gDNA method from several donors. Here the immuneACCESS table is served through TCRdb, limited to in-frame sequences with V and J called. Missing clones are a known gap in these copies; in checked studies unresolved V genes cover under half, and the rest lacks a known reason. V, J and clone size reflect that table, while D and trimming were determined from the DNA. The sample profile shows some 680,000 clones; 60% to 75% of them were found once. The ten biggest clones cover 1.5% to 2% of the sample.

Reading the germline V gene gives CDR1 SGDLS and CDR2 YYNGEE. For this chain, trimming is 4 bases at the V end and 0 bases at the J end, and the number of junction bases without a gene match is 4. There are 15 amino acids in the CDR3, from cysteine to phenylalanine inclusive. Only CDR3 DNA remains: 45 bases, in frame from the first base. This specimen comes from a study of shared clonotypes between healthy human individuals (TCRdb year 2020). Regarding the study in general: The cohort comprised a couple of women and a few men aged 18 to 49 years. Per donor, three plates each were used for CD4 naive and CD4 memory, two for CD8 naive, and one for CD8 memory. The study deeply sequenced blood TCR repertoires of five healthy adults to estimate repertoire size and the extent of clonotype sharing between individuals. To increase sequencing depth and limit assay-specific biases, TCR repertoire library preparation and sequencing were carried out by different laboratories using diverse techniques. Per donor, leukapheresis produced somewhere between about 0.9 and 9.5 billion PBMCs.

The donors were healthy, HIV-negative adults who had no recently reported acute infections or vaccinations. Every donor was a Caucasian adult living in Nashville, Tennessee, USA. CD4+ T cells were enriched through magnetic negative selection, after which naive cells were positively selected on CD45RA and the remaining negative fraction served as the memory subset. Blood was collected by leukapheresis, and PBMCs were isolated by Ficoll-Histopaque density gradient centrifugation and then cryopreserved in liquid nitrogen vapor phase. Analytical flow cytometry was used to check the purity and quantity of each magnetically sorted T cell population. Genomic DNA was isolated from each sorted fraction and quantified by UV absorbance on a Nanodrop 2000c. General conclusions and limits of the study: The genetic and exposure-history diversity represented was limited by the small number of donors. Naive subsets generally had larger estimated clonotype richness than memory subsets. When four donors were compared, the shared fraction of clonotypes was 5% to 6.5% for naive CD4, roughly 3.4% for naive CD8, 2.3% for memory CD4, and around 0.37% for memory CD8. Only blood was sampled, and tissue TCR repertoires likely differ from those in blood. Compared with non-shared clonotypes, the clonotypes found in all four sorted-subset donors had higher generation probabilities. Based on pairwise subsampling, the degree of clonotype sharing among donors was expected to be affected by sequencing depth. Incomplete sequencing was indicated by rarefaction of sorted-subset datasets, despite the large sequencing depth.

Sequences were obtained from memory CD4+ T cells sorted from blood. Reading the label with the study, this specimen's cell subset or site is: CD45RA-negative fraction. The chain is assembled from TRBV9 and TRBJ2-7, and 10 junction bases match TRBD2. The sequence derives from a woman in her twenties or thirties in good health. The DNA reads TGTGCCAGCAGCCCCGGACTAGCGGCCTCCTACGAGCAGTACTTC. Its translation reads: CASSPGLAASYEQYF.